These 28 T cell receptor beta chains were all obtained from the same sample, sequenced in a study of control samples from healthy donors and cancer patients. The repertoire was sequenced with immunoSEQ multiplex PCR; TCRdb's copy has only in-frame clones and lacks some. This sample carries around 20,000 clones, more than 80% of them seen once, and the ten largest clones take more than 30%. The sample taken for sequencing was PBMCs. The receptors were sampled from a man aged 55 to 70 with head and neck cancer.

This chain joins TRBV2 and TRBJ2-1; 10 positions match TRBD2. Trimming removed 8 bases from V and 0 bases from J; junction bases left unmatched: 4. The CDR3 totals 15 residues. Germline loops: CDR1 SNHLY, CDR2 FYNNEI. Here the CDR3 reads CASPAGGSSYNEQFF. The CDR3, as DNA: TGTGCCAGCCCAGCGGGAGGGAGCTCCTACAATGAGCAGTTCTTC.

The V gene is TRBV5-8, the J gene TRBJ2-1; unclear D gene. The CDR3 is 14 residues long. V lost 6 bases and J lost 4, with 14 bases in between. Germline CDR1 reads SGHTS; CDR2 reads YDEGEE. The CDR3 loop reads CASTQAFLYNEQFF. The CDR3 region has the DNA TGTGCCAGCACCCAGGCTTTTTTGTACAATGAGCAGTTCTTC.

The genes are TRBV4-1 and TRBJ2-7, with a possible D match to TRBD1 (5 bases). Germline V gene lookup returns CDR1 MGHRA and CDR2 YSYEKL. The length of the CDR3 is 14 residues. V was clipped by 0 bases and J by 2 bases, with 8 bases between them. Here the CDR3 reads CASSQDARAYEQYF. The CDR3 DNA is TGCGCCAGCAGCCAAGATGCCAGGGCCTACGAGCAGTACTTC.

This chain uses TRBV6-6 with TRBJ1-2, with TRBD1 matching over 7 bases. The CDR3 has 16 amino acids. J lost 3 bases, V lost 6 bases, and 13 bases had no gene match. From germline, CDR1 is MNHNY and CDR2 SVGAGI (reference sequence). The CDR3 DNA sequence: TGTGCCAGCAGCTCGCTACAGGGGTGGAGAGACTATGGCTACACCTTC. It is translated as CASSSLQGWRDYGYTF.

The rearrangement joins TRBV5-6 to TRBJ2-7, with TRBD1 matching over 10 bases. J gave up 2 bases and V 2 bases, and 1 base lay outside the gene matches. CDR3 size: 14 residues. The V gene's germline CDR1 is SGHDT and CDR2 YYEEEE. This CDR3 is CASSFGTGAYEQYF. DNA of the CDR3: TGTGCCAGCAGCTTCGGGACAGGGGCCTACGAGCAGTACTTC.

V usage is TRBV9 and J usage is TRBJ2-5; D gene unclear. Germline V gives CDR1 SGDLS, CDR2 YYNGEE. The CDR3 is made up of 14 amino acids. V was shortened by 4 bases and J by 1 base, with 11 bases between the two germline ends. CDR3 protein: CASSPSTLQETQYF. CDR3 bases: TGTGCCAGCAGCCCCAGTACACTCCAAGAGACCCAGTACTTC.

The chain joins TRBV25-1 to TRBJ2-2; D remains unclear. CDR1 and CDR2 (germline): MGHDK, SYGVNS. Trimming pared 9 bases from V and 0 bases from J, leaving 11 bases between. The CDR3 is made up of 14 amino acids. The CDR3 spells CARLDNPNTGELFF. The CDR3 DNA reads TGTGCCAGACTCGACAACCCGAACACCGGGGAGCTGTTTTTT.

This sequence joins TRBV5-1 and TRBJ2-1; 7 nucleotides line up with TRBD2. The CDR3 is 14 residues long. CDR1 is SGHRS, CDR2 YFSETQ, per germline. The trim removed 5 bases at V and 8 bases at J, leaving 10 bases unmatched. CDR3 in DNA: TGCGCCAGCAGTTCCCAGCGACTAGCAGATGAGCAGTTCTTC. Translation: CASSSQRLADEQFF.

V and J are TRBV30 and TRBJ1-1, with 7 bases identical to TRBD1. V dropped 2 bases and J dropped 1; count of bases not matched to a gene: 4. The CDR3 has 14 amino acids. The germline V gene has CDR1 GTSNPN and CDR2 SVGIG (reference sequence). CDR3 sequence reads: CAWSPGTANTEAFF. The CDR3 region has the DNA TGTGCCTGGAGTCCCGGGACAGCGAACACTGAAGCTTTCTTT. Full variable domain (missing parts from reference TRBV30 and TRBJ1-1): SQTIHQWPATLVQPVGSPLSLECTVEGTSNPNLYWYRQAAGRGLQLLFYSVGIGQISSEVPQNLSASRPQDRQFILSSKKLLLSDSGFYLCAWSPGTANTEAFFGQGTRLTVV.

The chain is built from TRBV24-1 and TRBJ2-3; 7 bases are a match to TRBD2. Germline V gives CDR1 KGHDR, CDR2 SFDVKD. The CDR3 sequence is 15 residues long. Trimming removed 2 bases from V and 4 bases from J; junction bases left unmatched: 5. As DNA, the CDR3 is TGTGCCACCAGTGATTCGAAGGCGGGAGCAGATACGCAGTATTTT. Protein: CATSDSKAGADTQYF.

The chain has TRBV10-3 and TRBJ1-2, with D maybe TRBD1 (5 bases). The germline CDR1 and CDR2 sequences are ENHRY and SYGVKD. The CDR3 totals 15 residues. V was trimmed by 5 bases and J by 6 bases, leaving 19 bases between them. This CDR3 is CAISREGALRDGYTF. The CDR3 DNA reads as TGTGCCATCAGTAGAGAAGGGGCCCTTCGGGATGGCTACACCTTC.

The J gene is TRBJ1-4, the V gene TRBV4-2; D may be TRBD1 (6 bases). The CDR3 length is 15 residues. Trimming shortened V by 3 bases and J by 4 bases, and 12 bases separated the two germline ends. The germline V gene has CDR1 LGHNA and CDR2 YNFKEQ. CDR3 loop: CASSQGDRNNEKLFF. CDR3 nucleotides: TGTGCCAGCAGCCAGGGAGACAGGAATAATGAAAAACTGTTTTTT.

CDR3: CASSFGRTREKLFF. DNA of the CDR3: TGTGCCAGCAGCTTCGGACGGACTCGTGAAAAACTGTTTTTT. The rearrangement links TRBV7-6 to TRBJ1-4; D not certain. The CDR3 has 14 amino acids. The germline V and J ends were trimmed by 3 bases and 7 bases, with 12 bases remaining between them. From germline, CDR1 is SGHVS and CDR2 FNYEAQ.

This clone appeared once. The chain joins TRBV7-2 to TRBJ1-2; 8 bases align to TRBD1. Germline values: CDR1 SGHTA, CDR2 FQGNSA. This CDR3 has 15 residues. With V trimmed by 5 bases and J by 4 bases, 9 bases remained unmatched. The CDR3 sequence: CASSERQGSGYGYTF. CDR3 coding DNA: TGTGCCAGCAGCGAGAGACAGGGGTCGGGCTATGGCTACACCTTC.

DNA for the CDR3: TGCGCCAGCAGCTTCCTCGGGACTGGGAACACCGGGGAGCTGTTTTTT. Its protein product is CASSFLGTGNTGELFF. The V and J genes are TRBV5-1 and TRBJ2-2, with a weak D call TRBD2 (6 bases). Trimming took off 2 bases at V and 1 base at J, with 12 bases between the two ends. The germline gives CDR1 SGHRS, CDR2 YFSETQ. This CDR3 spans 16 amino acids.

The CDR3 loop is CASSEGTGPYNEQFF. The CDR3 DNA sequence: TGTGCCAGCAGCGAGGGGACAGGGCCCTACAATGAGCAGTTCTTC. The chain combines TRBV7-6 with TRBJ2-1; 9 nucleotides agree with TRBD1. CDR1 and CDR2 from the germline V gene are SGHVS and FNYEAQ. The ends lost 5 bases at V and 2 bases at J; junction bases unmatched: 4. The CDR3 runs 15 residues.

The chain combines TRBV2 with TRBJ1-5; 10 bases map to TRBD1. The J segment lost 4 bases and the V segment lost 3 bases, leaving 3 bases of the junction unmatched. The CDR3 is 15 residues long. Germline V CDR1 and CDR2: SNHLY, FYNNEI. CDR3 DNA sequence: TGTGCCAGCAGTGACCGGACAGGGGGAAATCAGCCCCAGCATTTT. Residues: CASSDRTGGNQPQHF.

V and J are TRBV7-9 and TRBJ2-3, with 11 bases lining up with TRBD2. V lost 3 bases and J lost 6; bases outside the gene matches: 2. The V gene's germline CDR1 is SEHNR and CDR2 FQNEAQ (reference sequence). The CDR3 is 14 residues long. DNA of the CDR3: TGTGCCAGCAGCTTCGGGACTAGCGGTGATACGCAGTATTTT. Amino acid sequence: CASSFGTSGDTQYF.

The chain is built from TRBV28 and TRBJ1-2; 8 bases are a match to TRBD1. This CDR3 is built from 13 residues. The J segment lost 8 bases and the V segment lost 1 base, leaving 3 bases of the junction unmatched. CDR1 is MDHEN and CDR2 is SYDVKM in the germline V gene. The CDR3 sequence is CASSLSQGAGYTF. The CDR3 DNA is TGTGCCAGCAGTTTATCCCAGGGGGCAGGCTACACCTTC.

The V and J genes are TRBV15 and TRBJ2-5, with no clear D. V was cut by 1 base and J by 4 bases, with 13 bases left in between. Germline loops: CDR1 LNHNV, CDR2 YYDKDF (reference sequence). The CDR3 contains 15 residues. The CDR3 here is CATSRGSSPGETQYF. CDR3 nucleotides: TGTGCCACCAGCAGAGGCAGCTCGCCAGGAGAGACCCAGTACTTC.

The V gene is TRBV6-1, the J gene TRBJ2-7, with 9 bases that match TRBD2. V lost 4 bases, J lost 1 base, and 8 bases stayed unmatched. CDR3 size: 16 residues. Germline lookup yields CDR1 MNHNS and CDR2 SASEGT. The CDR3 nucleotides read TGTGCCAGCAGTGTAGATAGCGGGAGCAGTTCCTACGAGCAGTACGTC. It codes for CASSVDSGSSSYEQYV.

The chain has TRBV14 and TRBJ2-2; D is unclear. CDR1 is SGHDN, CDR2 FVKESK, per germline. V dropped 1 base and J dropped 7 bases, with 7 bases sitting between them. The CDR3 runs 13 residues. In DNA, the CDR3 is TGTGCCAGCAGCCAAGTCGATGGCGGGGAGCTGTTTTTT. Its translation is CASSQVDGGELFF. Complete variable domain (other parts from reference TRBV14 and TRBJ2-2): EAGVTQFPSHSVIEKGQTVTLRCDPISGHDNLYWYRRVMGKEIKFLLHFVKESKQDESGMPNNRFLAERTGGTYSTLKVQPAELEDSGVYFCASSQVDGGELFFGEGSRLTVL.

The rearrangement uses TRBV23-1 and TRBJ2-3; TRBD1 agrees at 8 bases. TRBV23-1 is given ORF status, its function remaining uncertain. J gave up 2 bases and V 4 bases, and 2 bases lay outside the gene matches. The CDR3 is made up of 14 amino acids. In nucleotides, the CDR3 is TGCGCCAGCAGTCGGGGACAGGACACAGATACGCAGTATTTT. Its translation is CASSRGQDTDTQYF.

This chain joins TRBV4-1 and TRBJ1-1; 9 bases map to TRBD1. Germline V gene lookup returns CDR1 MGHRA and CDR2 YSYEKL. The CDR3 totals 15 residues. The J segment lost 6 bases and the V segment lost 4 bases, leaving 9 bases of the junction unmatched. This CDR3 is CASSRKLQGASEAFF. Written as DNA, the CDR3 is TGCGCCAGCAGCCGAAAACTACAGGGGGCTTCTGAAGCTTTCTTT.

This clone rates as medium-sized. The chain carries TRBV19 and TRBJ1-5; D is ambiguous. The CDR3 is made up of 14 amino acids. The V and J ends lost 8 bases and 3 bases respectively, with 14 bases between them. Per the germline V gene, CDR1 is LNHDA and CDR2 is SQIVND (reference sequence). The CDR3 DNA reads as TGTGCCAGTTATGGTGGACGTTTCAATCAGCCCCAGCATTTT. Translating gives CASYGGRFNQPQHF.

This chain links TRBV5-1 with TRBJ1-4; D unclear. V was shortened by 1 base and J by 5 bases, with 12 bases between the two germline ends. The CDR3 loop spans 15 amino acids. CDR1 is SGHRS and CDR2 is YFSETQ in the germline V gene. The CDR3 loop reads CASSLQGPPNEKLFF. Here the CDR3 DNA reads TGCGCCAGCAGCTTGCAAGGACCTCCCAATGAAAAACTGTTTTTT. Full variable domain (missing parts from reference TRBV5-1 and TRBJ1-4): KAGVTQTPRYLIKTRGQQVTLSCSPISGHRSVSWYQQTPGQGLQFLFEYFSETQRNKGNFPGRFSGRQFSNSRSEMNVSTLELGDSALYLCASSLQGPPNEKLFFGSGTQLSVL.

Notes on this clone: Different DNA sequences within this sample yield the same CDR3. The CDR3 loop reads CAISQQGADGYTF. CDR3 coding DNA: TGTGCCATCAGTCAACAGGGGGCGGACGGCTACACCTTC. The gene calls are TRBV10-3 and TRBJ1-2, with TRBD1 matching over 9 bases. CDR3 length: 13 residues. Trimming at V came to 5 bases and at J to 8 bases, leaving 6 bases not matched to a gene. The germline V gene encodes CDR1 ENHRY and CDR2 SYGVKD.

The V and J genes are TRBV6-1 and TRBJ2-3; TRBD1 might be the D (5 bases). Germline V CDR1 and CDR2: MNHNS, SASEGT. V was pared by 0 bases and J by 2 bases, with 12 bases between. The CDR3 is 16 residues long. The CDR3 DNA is TGTGCCAGCAGTGAAGCGCTTGGGGCTATCACAGATACGCAGTATTTT. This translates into CASSEALGAITDTQYF.